This TCR beta chain is from a study of early stage breast cancer tumors. The method was immunoSEQ multiplex PCR; TCRdb's version includes in-frame clones alone and lacks a portion of them. The sample consists of 5,000 to 6,500 clones, approximately 73% of them appearing once. Study results and caveats: Commonly generated sequences made up most enriched TCRB sequences shared between patients. Tumors had about 2.4-fold higher T cell density and higher clonality than adjacent normal breast tissue.

As concerns this clone: Its antigen is currently unknown.

This TCR derives from a person between 35 and 49 years old with breast cancer. The material sequenced was normal breast tissue next to the tumor.

The CDR3 DNA follows: TGTGCCAGCAGCCGCAGACAGGGGCGCGGAGAGACCCAGTACTTC. It yields the protein CASSRRQGRGETQYF. The chain links TRBV7-8 to TRBJ2-5; 8 bases are a match to TRBD1. The CDR3 totals 15 residues. Germline V gene lookup returns CDR1 SGHVS and CDR2 FQNEAQ. V lost 5 bases, J lost 4 bases, and 9 bases stayed unmatched.